The rows below give T cell receptor beta chains drawn from one sample of a study of cytomegalovirus exposure and HLA in healthy donors. The table came from immunoSEQ multiplex PCR; TCRdb's copy has only in-frame clones and leaves some out. The sample yields just under 95,000 clones, approximately 81% seen once. The sequencing sample was made of PBMCs. The receptors here all came from a girl aged 2-10 years in good health and CMV-seropositive. Both conserved end residues are part of each CDR3. A D gene is named only where the DNA matches it firmly. Rows give clone size only sometimes, using once, few, many, or a class for an expanded clone.

cdr3_length: 13; d_call: -; j_call: TRBJ2-5; clone_size: -; v_call: TRBV9; cdr3_aa: CASSVSIYETQYF; cdr3_nt: TGTGCCAGCAGCGTATCTATTTACGAGACCCAGTACTTC
cdr3_length: 16; d_call: -; j_call: TRBJ1-5; clone_size: -; v_call: TRBV6-5; cdr3_aa: CASSYSRSGGNQPQHF; cdr3_nt: TGTGCCAGCAGTTACTCGCGTTCGGGGGGCAATCAGCCCCAGCATTTT
cdr3_length: 15; d_call: TRBD2; j_call: TRBJ2-1; clone_size: -; v_call: TRBV7-3; cdr3_aa: CASSLIAGEYNEQFF; cdr3_nt: TGTGCCAGCAGCTTAATAGCGGGAGAATACAATGAGCAGTTCTTC
cdr3_length: 15; d_call: TRBD1; j_call: TRBJ2-1; clone_size: -; v_call: TRBV28; cdr3_aa: CASSLGQGAHNEQFF; cdr3_nt: TGTGCCAGCAGTCTGGGACAGGGGGCCCACAATGAGCAGTTCTTC
cdr3_length: 14; d_call: -; j_call: TRBJ2-3; clone_size: -; v_call: TRBV10-3; cdr3_aa: CAISHRDRTDTQYF; cdr3_nt: TGTGCCATCAGTCACAGGGATCGGACAGATACGCAGTATTTT
cdr3_length: 15; d_call: TRBD2; j_call: TRBJ2-1; clone_size: few; v_call: TRBV15; cdr3_aa: CATSGERDLYNEQFF; cdr3_nt: TGTGCCACCAGCGGGGAGCGGGATCTCTACAATGAGCAGTTCTTC
cdr3_length: 15; d_call: TRBD2; j_call: TRBJ2-2; clone_size: -; v_call: TRBV28; cdr3_aa: CASQPSGSSSGELFF; cdr3_nt: TGTGCCAGCCAACCTAGCGGGAGTAGTTCCGGGGAGCTGTTTTTT
cdr3_length: 16; d_call: TRBD2; j_call: TRBJ2-1; clone_size: -; v_call: TRBV5-1; cdr3_aa: CASSLDGSGGYNEQFF; cdr3_nt: TGCGCCAGCAGCTTGGATGGTAGCGGGGGGTACAATGAGCAGTTCTTC
cdr3_length: 16; d_call: TRBD1; j_call: TRBJ1-5; clone_size: -; v_call: TRBV6-6; cdr3_aa: CASRGQGRDSNQPQHF; cdr3_nt: TGTGCCAGCAGGGGACAGGGGCGGGATAGCAATCAGCCCCAGCATTTT
cdr3_length: 17; d_call: TRBD2; j_call: TRBJ2-1; clone_size: -; v_call: TRBV29-1; cdr3_aa: CSVHEVRAGVTYNEQFF; cdr3_nt: TGCAGCGTGCATGAGGTTAGGGCGGGAGTGACCTACAATGAGCAGTTCTTC
cdr3_length: 14; d_call: -; j_call: TRBJ2-1; clone_size: -; v_call: TRBV7-8; cdr3_aa: CASGDYSSYNEQFF; cdr3_nt: TGTGCCAGTGGCGACTACTCCTCCTACAATGAGCAGTTCTTC
cdr3_length: 15; d_call: TRBD2; j_call: TRBJ2-7; clone_size: -; v_call: TRBV2; cdr3_aa: CASSGGLAGVYEQYF; cdr3_nt: TGTGCCAGCAGTGGAGGACTAGCGGGAGTGTACGAGCAGTACTTC
cdr3_length: 13; d_call: TRBD1; j_call: TRBJ2-2; clone_size: -; v_call: TRBV9; cdr3_aa: CASSRQGFGELFF; cdr3_nt: TGTGCCAGCAGCCGACAGGGCTTCGGGGAGCTGTTTTTT
cdr3_length: 17; d_call: TRBD2; j_call: TRBJ2-1; clone_size: once; v_call: TRBV30; cdr3_aa: CAWSVGVGLAETDEQFF; cdr3_nt: TGTGCCTGGAGTGTAGGGGTGGGACTAGCGGAGACGGATGAGCAGTTCTTC
cdr3_length: 13; d_call: TRBD1; j_call: TRBJ1-1; clone_size: once; v_call: TRBV11-2; cdr3_aa: CASSAGGGTEAFF; cdr3_nt: TGTGCCAGCAGCGCAGGGGGTGGCACTGAAGCTTTCTTT
cdr3_length: 11; d_call: -; j_call: TRBJ2-5; clone_size: few; v_call: TRBV9; cdr3_aa: CASSVAETQYF; cdr3_nt: TGTGCCAGCAGCGTAGCGGAGACCCAGTACTTC
cdr3_length: 15; d_call: TRBD2; j_call: TRBJ2-3; clone_size: few; v_call: TRBV28; cdr3_aa: CASASGVWDTDTQYF; cdr3_nt: TGTGCCAGCGCTAGCGGGGTTTGGGACACAGATACGCAGTATTTT
cdr3_length: 13; d_call: TRBD2; j_call: TRBJ2-1; clone_size: few; v_call: TRBV29-1; cdr3_aa: CSVGTSRGSEQFF; cdr3_nt: TGCAGCGTCGGGACTAGCCGGGGGAGTGAGCAGTTCTTC
cdr3_length: 12; d_call: -; j_call: TRBJ1-2; clone_size: once; v_call: TRBV6-6; cdr3_aa: CASNGGGYGYTF; cdr3_nt: TGTGCCAGCAACGGAGGAGGCTATGGCTACACCTTC
cdr3_length: 14; d_call: -; j_call: TRBJ1-5; clone_size: -; v_call: TRBV6-6; cdr3_aa: CASSGARGNQPQHF; cdr3_nt: TGTGCCAGCAGTGGTGCACGGGGCAATCAGCCCCAGCATTTT
cdr3_length: 15; d_call: TRBD1; j_call: TRBJ2-5; clone_size: once; v_call: TRBV6-5; cdr3_aa: CAAGRGQGAGETQYF; cdr3_nt: TGTGCCGCGGGGCGGGGACAGGGGGCGGGGGAGACCCAGTACTTC
cdr3_length: 14; d_call: TRBD2; j_call: TRBJ2-7; clone_size: once; v_call: TRBV6-5; cdr3_aa: CASMTVAGGNEQYF; cdr3_nt: TGTGCCAGCATGACGGTAGCGGGAGGAAACGAGCAGTACTTC
cdr3_length: 13; d_call: -; j_call: TRBJ2-1; clone_size: -; v_call: TRBV6-1; cdr3_aa: CASSLTGLGEQFF; cdr3_nt: TGTGCCAGCAGCCTTACAGGGTTAGGGGAGCAGTTCTTC
cdr3_length: 17; d_call: TRBD1; j_call: TRBJ2-7; clone_size: -; v_call: TRBV10-3; cdr3_aa: CAIIPQVEGQGLPRKYF; cdr3_nt: TGTGCCATCATCCCCCAGGTGGAAGGACAGGGTCTCCCAAGGAAGTACTTC
cdr3_length: 13; d_call: TRBD1; j_call: TRBJ1-2; clone_size: -; v_call: TRBV27; cdr3_aa: CASSLRGDYGYTF; cdr3_nt: TGTGCCAGCAGCCTCAGGGGGGACTATGGCTACACCTTC
cdr3_length: 12; d_call: -; j_call: TRBJ2-3; clone_size: -; v_call: TRBV29-1; cdr3_aa: CSVEVGGDTQYF; cdr3_nt: TGCAGCGTTGAAGTGGGAGGAGATACGCAGTATTTT
cdr3_length: 15; d_call: TRBD1; j_call: TRBJ1-4; clone_size: -; v_call: TRBV28; cdr3_aa: CASSLRSYRGEKLFF; cdr3_nt: TGTGCCAGCAGTTTACGCTCCTACAGGGGTGAAAAACTGTTTTTT
cdr3_length: 15; d_call: TRBD1; j_call: TRBJ2-7; clone_size: -; v_call: TRBV28; cdr3_aa: CASTFTGTGTYEQYF; cdr3_nt: TGTGCCAGCACCTTTACCGGGACAGGGACCTACGAGCAGTACTTC
cdr3_length: 13; d_call: TRBD1; j_call: TRBJ2-3; clone_size: -; v_call: TRBV7-2; cdr3_aa: CASGTGGEDTQYF; cdr3_nt: TGTGCCAGCGGGACAGGGGGAGAGGATACGCAGTATTTT
cdr3_length: 17; d_call: TRBD1; j_call: TRBJ1-1; clone_size: -; v_call: TRBV5-1; cdr3_aa: CASSLGRGLGRGTEAFF; cdr3_nt: TGCGCCAGCAGCTTGGGAAGGGGGCTAGGGCGGGGCACTGAAGCTTTCTTT
cdr3_length: 14; d_call: -; j_call: TRBJ1-1; clone_size: -; v_call: TRBV29-1; cdr3_aa: CSVWRGGDGTEAFF; cdr3_nt: TGCAGCGTTTGGAGGGGAGGGGACGGTACTGAAGCTTTCTTT
cdr3_length: 15; d_call: -; j_call: TRBJ2-6; clone_size: -; v_call: TRBV4-2; cdr3_aa: CASTDSRSGANVLTF; cdr3_nt: TGTGCCAGCACCGACAGTCGATCTGGGGCCAACGTCCTGACTTTC
cdr3_length: 13; d_call: TRBD1; j_call: TRBJ2-7; clone_size: -; v_call: TRBV29-1; cdr3_aa: CSVAIKGGLEQYF; cdr3_nt: TGCAGCGTTGCAATAAAAGGGGGCCTCGAGCAGTACTTC